The 9 T cell receptor beta chains given below trace back to one sample, sequenced in a study of T cells in Graves' hyperthyroidism and ophthalmopathy. RNA transcripts provided the source from which TCR beta CDR3 regions were amplified. A first-round RT-PCR of the TCR CDR3 used the HTBI primer set. TCRdb re-called the multiplex PCR reads with MiXCR, one entry per CDR3 protein. Of over 650,000 distinct CDR3 sequences listed, about 45% are singletons. Material: peripheral blood or thyroid tissue (not recorded which). These receptors came from an adult man with Graves' disease, either hyperthyroidism or ophthalmopathy (not recorded which).

The chain carries TRBV25-1 and TRBJ2-7; 10 nucleotides agree with TRBD2. With 4 bases clipped from V and 0 bases from J, the junction kept 9 bases outside the gene matches. Germline V gives CDR1 MGHDK, CDR2 SYGVNS. The CDR3 is 17 residues long. CDR3 amino acids: CASSANGLADSSYEQYF. The CDR3 DNA reads TGTGCCAGCAGTGCTAACGGACTAGCGGACAGCTCCTACGAGCAGTACTTC.

This clonotype came up many times. J is TRBJ1-1 and V is TRBV5-1, with a weak D call TRBD1 (5 bases). The germline V and J ends were trimmed by 0 bases and 2 bases, with 11 bases remaining between them. CDR3 size: 15 residues. Germline V lookup: CDR1 SGHRS, CDR2 YFSETQ. The CDR3 DNA reads TGCGCCAGCAGCTTGGGGCAGGGACTTAACACTGAAGCTTTCTTT. This translates into CASSLGQGLNTEAFF.

This clonotype was counted ten times or more. The rearrangement uses TRBV29-1 and TRBJ1-2; D is ambiguous. The CDR3 loop spans 13 amino acids. Germline V gene data show CDR1 as SQVTM and CDR2 as ANQGSEA. Trimming pared 0 bases from V and 1 base from J, leaving 6 bases between. CDR3 residues: CSVEDFGNYGYTF. CDR3 coding DNA: TGCAGCGTTGAAGATTTCGGTAACTATGGCTACACCTTC.

Comments on this clonotype: A much larger clone lies a single base off, so this may be a read error. The chain is built from TRBV29-1 and TRBJ2-5, with D possibly called TRBD1 or TRBD2 (5 bases each). Germline V gene lookup returns CDR1 SQVTM and CDR2 ANQGSEA. The CDR3 is 12 amino acids. V was clipped by 1 base and J by 7 bases, with 10 bases between them. CDR3 amino acids: CSVEGDAPTQYF. DNA of the CDR3: TGCAGCGTTGAAGGGGACGCTCCGACCCAGTACTTC.

This chain links TRBV7-8 with TRBJ2-6, with no clear D. The germline CDR1 and CDR2 sequences are SGHVS and FQNEAQ. This CDR3 comprises 15 residues. Trimming left V 6 bases short and J 0 bases short, with 9 bases between. CDR3: CASSFLRSGANVLTF. In DNA form, the CDR3 reads TGTGCCAGCAGTTTCCTTCGCTCTGGGGCCAACGTCCTGACTTTC. The full variable domain, rest sourced from reference TRBV7-8 and TRBJ2-6, is GAGVSQSPRYKVAKRGQDVALRCDPISGHVSLFWYQQALGQGPEFLTYFQNEAQLDKSGLPSDRFFAERPEGSVSTLKIQRTQQEDSAVYLCASSFLRSGANVLTFGAGSRLTVL.

V gene TRBV7-9 combines with J gene TRBJ2-7; TRBD2 might be the D (5 bases). CDR1 is SEHNR, CDR2 FQNEAQ, per germline (reference sequence). This CDR3 is built from 14 residues. Trimming removed 5 bases from V and 3 bases from J, with 14 bases in between. CDR3 sequence reads: CASSAVDSLYEQYF. The DNA of the CDR3 is TGTGCCAGCAGCGCCGTGGACTCCCTCTACGAGCAGTACTTC.

Worth noting for this clonotype: A much larger clone sits a single nucleotide away, making a read error possible. The V call is TRBV29-1, the J call TRBJ1-3; D call uncertain. Germline V gene lookup returns CDR1 SQVTM and CDR2 ANQGSEA. V lost 4 bases to trimming and J lost 9 bases, with 10 bases between them. The length of the CDR3 is 11 residues. CDR3 loop: CSVAMRSTIYF. Here the CDR3 DNA reads TGCAGCGTTGCCATGAGAAGCACCATATATTTT.

The chain employs TRBV10-3 and TRBJ1-5, with TRBD1 as a possible D gene (6 bases). The CDR3 runs 14 residues. Germline lookup yields CDR1 ENHRY and CDR2 SYGVKD. Trimming took off 6 bases at V and 4 bases at J, with 13 bases between the two ends. As DNA, the CDR3 is TGTGCCATCAGGGGGGACAACTTTAATCAGCCCCAGCATTTT. Protein product: CAIRGDNFNQPQHF.

J is TRBJ1-2 and V is TRBV19; a possible D gene is TRBD1 (5 bases). CDR3 length equals 15 residues. V dropped 9 bases and J dropped 4 bases, with 21 bases sitting between them. Germline values: CDR1 LNHDA, CDR2 SQIVND (reference sequence). The CDR3 protein is CASSGTEVVGYGYTF. CDR3 coding DNA: TGTGCCAGCAGCGGGACGGAGGTGGTCGGCTATGGCTACACCTTC.